This T cell receptor (beta chain) was recorded in a study of blood T cells in healthy people across ages. Germline loops: CDR1 LNHNV, CDR2 YYDKDF (reference sequence). The ends were cut back, 0 bases at V and 4 bases at J, with 8 bases in the middle. The CDR3 sequence is 14 residues long. A second PCR, run for roughly 7 to 12 cycles, used a sample-barcoded 5' primer plus a J-beta primer mix. At least 2.5 million CDR3-containing paired-end reads were obtained per sample. MiXCR, applied by TCRdb to the 5' RACE reads, yields one record per CDR3 protein. The data hold over a million distinct CDR3 sequences, with approximately 26% observed a single time. The same sample was also studied in work on T cells of mothers and their children. From that report: All donors were healthy and Caucasian; they were three mothers and their six children.

The chain has TRBV15 and TRBJ2-3; D gene uncertain. The sequenced sample was blood. The sequence was collected from a girl aged 2 to 9 in good health. Here the CDR3 DNA reads TGTGCCACCAGCAGAGATCGGCTGGCAGATACGCAGTATTTT. Protein: CATSRDRLADTQYF.